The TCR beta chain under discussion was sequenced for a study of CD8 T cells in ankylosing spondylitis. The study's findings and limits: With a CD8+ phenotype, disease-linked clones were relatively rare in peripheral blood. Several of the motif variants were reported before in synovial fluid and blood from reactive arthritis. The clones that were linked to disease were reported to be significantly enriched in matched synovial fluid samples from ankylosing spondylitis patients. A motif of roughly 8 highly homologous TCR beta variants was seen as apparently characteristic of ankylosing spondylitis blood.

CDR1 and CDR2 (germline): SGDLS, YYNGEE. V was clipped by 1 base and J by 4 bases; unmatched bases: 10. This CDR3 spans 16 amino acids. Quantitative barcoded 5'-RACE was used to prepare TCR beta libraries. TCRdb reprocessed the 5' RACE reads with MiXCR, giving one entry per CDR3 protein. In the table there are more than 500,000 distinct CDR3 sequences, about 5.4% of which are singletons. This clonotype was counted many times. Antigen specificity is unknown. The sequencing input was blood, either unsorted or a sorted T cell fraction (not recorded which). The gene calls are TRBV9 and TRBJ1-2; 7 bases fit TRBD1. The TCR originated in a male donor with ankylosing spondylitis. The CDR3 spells CASSVIGQEEVYGYTF. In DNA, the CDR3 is TGTGCCAGCAGCGTAATCGGACAGGAGGAAGTCTATGGCTACACCTTC.